These T cell receptor beta chains were read from a single sample in a study of control samples from healthy donors and cancer patients. The method was immunoSEQ multiplex PCR; TCRdb's version includes in-frame clones alone and lacks a portion of them. The sample comprises some 120,000 clones, 80% to 95% of which are singletons, and 2% to 3% rests with the top ten. Sequencing was carried out using blood. Receptors originate from a man aged 18 to 29 in good health. Each CDR3 is given without its conserved first and last residue. Clone size, where shown, is once, few, many, or a class for clones that have expanded.

cdr3_aa	clone_size	v_call	j_call
ASSMGTETDTQY	-	TRBV19	TRBJ2-3
ASRAGGAGGTQY	once	TRBV6-4	TRBJ2-3
ASSLSQQGATEAF	-	TRBV28	TRBJ1-1
SVEVQTTGELF	-	TRBV29-1	TRBJ2-2
ASSSRTSGRAAGY	-	TRBV5-6	TRBJ2-5
ASSSEGGSGNTIY	once	TRBV4-1	TRBJ1-3
ASSFSGASYNSPLH	-	TRBV11-3	TRBJ1-6
ASSLEGQATYYEQY	-	TRBV28	TRBJ2-7
ACIRDGNTEAF	-	TRBV30	TRBJ1-1
ASSQETTSATDTQY	-	TRBV4-1	TRBJ2-3
ASRGRQDANLY	-	TRBV6-5	TRBJ2-4
ASWDMATQY	-	TRBV4-1	TRBJ2-3
ASSLYGLQASYNEQF	-	TRBV7-2	TRBJ2-1
ASNLQGYEQY	-	TRBV3-1/TRBV3-2	TRBJ2-7
ASSREPTGQAYGEKLF	-	TRBV4-1	TRBJ1-4
ASSYSGRGPEAF	-	TRBV6-6	TRBJ1-1
ASSQSSGQSDYNEQF	-	TRBV3-1/TRBV3-2	TRBJ2-1
ASSQEGSVGEKLF	-	TRBV4-1	TRBJ1-4
ASSEGEVSQETQY	-	TRBV2	TRBJ2-5
ASSYGSLGGYT	-	TRBV6-2/TRBV6-3	TRBJ1-2
ASSLYRGVANEQF	-	TRBV7-8	TRBJ2-1
ASSLRGLLNTEAF	-	TRBV7-2	TRBJ1-1
ATSRRTSGRNTGELF	few	TRBV15	TRBJ2-2
ASSTQMNTGELF	-	TRBV18	TRBJ2-2
ASSSGVDQPQH	-	TRBV27	TRBJ1-5
ASSEGRDNQPQH	once	TRBV2	TRBJ1-5
SAGTEFEKLF	-	TRBV29-1	TRBJ1-4
ASSEPLAWNTGELF	-	TRBV6-1	TRBJ2-2
ASNHGTHNGGETQY	-	TRBV28	TRBJ2-5
ASIFEMNTEAF	-	TRBV28	TRBJ1-1
ASSSRGAVGELF	-	TRBV28	TRBJ2-2
ASSITGQPTDTQY	-	TRBV19	TRBJ2-3
ASSISGNTIY	-	TRBV25-1	TRBJ1-3
AARGGLYAF	few	TRBV6-5	TRBJ1-1
ASSIPAPGGETQY	-	TRBV19	TRBJ2-5
ASSLWTGTSTDTQY	-	TRBV11-3	TRBJ2-3
ATQPGTQYNEQF	-	TRBV6-5	TRBJ2-1
ASTRTGGAGNTIY	-	TRBV4-3	TRBJ1-3
ASMTSESTDTQY	once	TRBV2	TRBJ2-3
ASSRTPYNEQF	-	TRBV3-1/TRBV3-2	TRBJ2-1
ASSPVGSNQPQH	-	TRBV3-1/TRBV3-2	TRBJ1-5
ASRTRGADTYNEQF	-	TRBV19	TRBJ2-1
ASSLVGASRETQY	once	TRBV11-2	TRBJ2-5
ASSEQVKEPQH	-	TRBV2	TRBJ1-5
ATSRDTGELF	-	TRBV24-1	TRBJ2-2